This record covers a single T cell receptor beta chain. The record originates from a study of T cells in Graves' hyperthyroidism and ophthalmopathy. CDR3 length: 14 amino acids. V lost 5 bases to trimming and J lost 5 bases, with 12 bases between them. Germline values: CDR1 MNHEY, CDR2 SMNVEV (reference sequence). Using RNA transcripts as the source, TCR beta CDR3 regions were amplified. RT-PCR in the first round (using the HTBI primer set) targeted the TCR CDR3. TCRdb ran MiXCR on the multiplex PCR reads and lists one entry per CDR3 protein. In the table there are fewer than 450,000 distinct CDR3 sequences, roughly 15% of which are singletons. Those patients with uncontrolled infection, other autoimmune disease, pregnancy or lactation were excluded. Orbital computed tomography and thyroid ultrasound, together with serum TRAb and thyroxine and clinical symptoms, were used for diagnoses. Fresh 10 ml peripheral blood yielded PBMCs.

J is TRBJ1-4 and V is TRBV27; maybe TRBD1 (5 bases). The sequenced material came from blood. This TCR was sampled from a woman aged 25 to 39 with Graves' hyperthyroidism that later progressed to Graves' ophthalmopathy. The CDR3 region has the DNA TGTGCCAGCAGTCCCGACAGCTACAATGAAAAACTGTTTTTT. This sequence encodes CASSPDSYNEKLFF.